The clone carrying this T cell receptor (beta chain) turned up a few times. TCR alpha and TCR beta cDNA libraries carrying sample barcodes and UMIs were produced by 5'RACE using constant-segment primers. Using its own MiXCR run on the 5' RACE reads, TCRdb lists one record per CDR3 protein. Among 90,000 to 120,000 distinct CDR3 sequences listed, approximately 15% were seen once. V dropped 5 bases and J dropped 6 bases, with 13 bases sitting between them. Germline V gene sequence: CDR1 SGHAT, CDR2 FQNNGV. The CDR3 runs to 13 residues. This sample stems from a study of T-cell memory formation after mild COVID-19.

Specimen: PBMCs or a T cell subset sorted from them (not recorded which). The clonotype was recovered from a man between 18 and 29 years old who had mild COVID-19 (a few samples of this study predate the infection). Cell type and time point are not known. The chain couples TRBV11-2 to TRBJ1-1; D remains unclear. Written as DNA, the CDR3 is TGTGCCAGCAGCGTACACGAGGGCCCTGAAGCTTTCTTT. Protein sequence: CASSVHEGPEAFF.